A single sample gave rise to the 21 T cell receptor beta chains below, sequenced in a study of early T cells in non-severe SARS-CoV-2 infection (dated by TCRdb to about 2021). Libraries were constructed by 5' RACE. These reads were obtained on a NextSeq 500. In-frame beta chains were kept once TCRdb had trimmed the public reads at Q25 with fastp and called clones with MiXCR. Each entry is one CDR3 protein sequence, shown with its most common DNA and genes. The sample table records roughly 35,000 distinct CDR3 sequences; about 3.9% of these occur just once. The ten largest clones capture more than 8.5% of the sample. Material for sequencing was whole blood. These receptors originate from an adult who was a healthcare worker with PCR-confirmed SARS-CoV-2 infection or an uninfected control (not recorded which).

Ten or more counts support this clonotype. The chain links TRBV29-1 to TRBJ2-5; 14 bases match TRBD2. With V trimmed by 6 bases and J by 2 bases, 8 bases remained unmatched. The CDR3 has 16 residues. CDR1 is SQVTM, CDR2 ANQGSEA, per germline. CDR3 protein: CSVGLAGDTVQETQYF. CDR3 sequence (DNA): TGCAGCGTGGGACTAGCGGGAGATACGGTGCAAGAGACCCAGTACTTC.

By its share, this clonotype is large. The V and J genes are TRBV4-3 and TRBJ2-3; 11 positions agree with TRBD2. This CDR3 spans 13 amino acids. Germline V lookup: CDR1 LGHNA, CDR2 YSLEER. V trimming: 5 bases; J trimming: 14 bases; junction bases outside the gene matches: 9. The CDR3 nucleotides read TGCGCCAGCAGCTATGATAGCGGGAGGGAAGTGTATTTT. It is translated as CASSYDSGREVYF.

The table lists this clonotype with many counts. The chain uses TRBV4-3 and TRBJ1-1; weak D call: TRBD1 (5 bases). Per the germline V gene, CDR1 is LGHNA and CDR2 is YSLEER. The CDR3 sequence is 19 residues long. Trimming stripped 0 bases from V and 4 bases from J, with 24 bases between. This CDR3 reads CASSQDIMVAAGTTTEAFF. As DNA, the CDR3 is TGCGCCAGCAGCCAAGATATTATGGTTGCAGCGGGGACTACCACTGAAGCTTTCTTT.

This clonotype has at least ten counts. This rearrangement joins TRBV27 to TRBJ1-5, with D hard to call. Germline CDR1 is MNHEY and CDR2 is SMNVEV (reference sequence). Trimming removed 4 bases at V and 1 base at J, with 8 bases between. This CDR3 has 14 residues. The CDR3: CASSSTWSNQPQHF. The CDR3 DNA reads as TGTGCCAGCAGTTCAACATGGAGCAATCAGCCCCAGCATTTT.

This clonotype was recorded a few times. The rearrangement joins TRBV28 to TRBJ2-1; 12 bases align to TRBD2. The CDR3 loop spans 15 amino acids. The J segment lost 8 bases and the V segment lost 3 bases, leaving 5 bases of the junction unmatched. Germline-derived CDR1 and CDR2 are MDHEN and SYDVKM. The chain's CDR3 is CASSFPTSGSDEQFF. In DNA, the CDR3 is TGTGCCAGCAGTTTCCCGACTAGCGGGAGCGATGAGCAGTTCTTC.

V is TRBV7-2 and J is TRBJ2-1; 11 bases map to TRBD2. Per germline, CDR1 SGHTA and CDR2 FQGNSA. The CDR3 runs to 15 residues. V was pared by 5 bases and J by 8 bases, with 8 bases of the junction left unmatched. CDR3 in DNA: TGTGCCAGCAGCCCCATAGCGGGAGGGCCTTATGAGCAGTTCTTC. Its protein is CASSPIAGGPYEQFF.

This clonotype was detected only a few times. A much more abundant neighbour one base away suggests this may be a read error. In this CDR3 the conserved last residue, phenylalanine or tryptophan, is missing, so a read error is likely. This chain uses TRBV28 with TRBJ1-1, with a possible D match to TRBD1 (5 bases). V lost 6 bases, J lost 7 bases, and 18 bases lay in between. Looked up from germline, CDR1 is MDHEN and CDR2 is SYDVKM. The CDR3 has 14 residues. The CDR3 DNA is TGTGCCAGCAGACCGTTCCGCAAGGGGCATGAAGCTTTCTCT. Translation: CASRPFRKGHEAFS.

In this sample, this clonotype turned up many times. The chain is built from TRBV28 and TRBJ1-5; the D gene is possibly TRBD1 (6 bases). V gave up 3 bases and J gave up 4 bases, with 16 bases separating them. The V gene's germline CDR1 is MDHEN and CDR2 SYDVKM. This CDR3 is 16 amino acids long. CDR3 amino acids: CASSLVSAGENQPQHF. CDR3 DNA: TGTGCCAGCAGTTTGGTCAGCGCAGGGGAAAATCAGCCCCAGCATTTT.

This clonotype was observed at least ten times. The rearrangement joins TRBV10-3 to TRBJ2-3; TRBD1 might be the D (5 bases). The V gene's germline CDR1 is ENHRY and CDR2 SYGVKD. The CDR3 is made up of 15 amino acids. Deletions cut 7 bases from V and 2 bases from J, with 16 bases between. The CDR3 protein is CAITEDRGATDTQYF. The CDR3 DNA reads as TGTGCCATCACCGAGGATAGGGGTGCCACAGATACGCAGTATTTT.

This clonotype was detected a few times. The V gene is TRBV7-2, the J gene TRBJ2-1, with 11 bases fitting TRBD2. From germline, CDR1 is SGHTA and CDR2 FQGNSA. This CDR3 region has 17 residues. After removal of 7 bases from V and 5 bases from J, the junction contained 13 bases not matched to a gene. This chain's CDR3 is CASTNPGGLAVHNEQFF. CDR3 DNA sequence: TGTGCCAGCACCAACCCCGGGGGACTAGCGGTCCACAATGAGCAGTTCTTC.

This clonotype was counted ten times or more. The rearrangement uses TRBV10-3 and TRBJ2-7; 9 bases fit TRBD1. The CDR3 spans 14 residues. The ends lost 5 bases at V and 2 bases at J; junction bases unmatched: 4. In germline, CDR1 is ENHRY, CDR2 SYGVKD. CDR3 coding DNA: TGTGCCATCAGTTCAGGGACAGGGACCTACGAGCAGTACTTC. Protein: CAISSGTGTYEQYF.

This clonotype was seen many times. The chain carries TRBV19 and TRBJ2-2; D gene ambiguous. Trimming cost V 2 bases and J 8 bases, with 12 bases left between them. CDR1 and CDR2 (germline): LNHDA, SQIVND (reference sequence). The CDR3 totals 14 residues. In DNA, the CDR3 is TGTGCCAGTAGTATAACGGTCGTCGAAGGGGAGCTGTTTTTT. This gives the protein CASSITVVEGELFF.

This clonotype has a count of ten or more. This CDR3 reads CAIRVGASSPLHF. Here the CDR3 DNA reads TGTGCCATCCGGGTAGGGGCAAGTTCACCCCTCCACTTT. This chain joins TRBV10-3 and TRBJ1-6, with TRBD1 as a possible D gene (5 bases). V lost 8 bases to trimming and J lost 9 bases, with 14 bases between them. The V gene's germline CDR1 is ENHRY and CDR2 SYGVKD. This CDR3 has 13 amino acids.

Ten or more counts support this clonotype. The rearrangement links TRBV4-3 to TRBJ2-5; 8 bases agree with TRBD1. Trimming at V came to 4 bases and at J to 2 bases, leaving 9 bases not matched to a gene. The germline gives CDR1 LGHNA, CDR2 YSLEER. The CDR3 covers 16 residues. The DNA for the CDR3 is TGCGCCAGCAGCCGAACCAGGGGGCAACAACAAGAGACCCAGTACTTC. It translates to CASSRTRGQQQETQYF.

The V gene is TRBV2, the J gene TRBJ2-6, with D hard to call. Trimming took 1 base from V and 0 from J, leaving 7 bases between them. Germline V CDR1 and CDR2: SNHLY, FYNNEI. The CDR3 spans 16 residues. CDR3 in amino acids: CASSEGRPSGANVLTF. The CDR3 region has the DNA TGTGCCAGCAGTGAAGGGAGACCCTCTGGGGCCAACGTCCTGACTTTC.

This clonotype occurred many times. The gene calls are TRBV7-3 and TRBJ2-1; 7 positions match TRBD2. CDR1 SGHTA and CDR2 FQGTGA come from the germline V gene. The CDR3 length is 15 residues. With V trimmed by 1 base and J by 3 bases, 3 bases remained unmatched. The CDR3 sequence: CASSLIASGYNEQFF. CDR3 DNA: TGTGCCAGCAGCTTAATTGCTAGCGGCTACAATGAGCAGTTCTTC.

This clonotype occurred many times. The gene calls are TRBV20-1 and TRBJ2-1; D uncertain. Germline CDR1 DFQATT, CDR2 SNEGSKA (reference sequence). V was clipped by 1 base and J by 7 bases, with 17 bases between them. The CDR3 is made up of 15 amino acids. CDR3 sequence reads: CSARATPNGRNEQFF. As DNA, the CDR3 is TGCAGTGCTAGAGCGACCCCGAACGGCCGGAATGAGCAGTTCTTC.

This clonotype was found many times. The gene calls are TRBV24-1 and TRBJ2-1, with TRBD1 identical over 7 bases. CDR1 and CDR2 (germline): KGHDR, SFDVKD. Trimming removed 6 bases from V and 3 bases from J; junction bases left unmatched: 1. CDR3 length: 13 amino acids. DNA of the CDR3: TGTGCCACCAGTACAGGGGACTACAATGAGCAGTTCTTC. Protein product: CATSTGDYNEQFF.

This clonotype has only a few counts. The rearrangement uses TRBV7-9 and TRBJ2-1; TRBD2 matches at 8 bases. V trimming: 4 bases; J trimming: 0 bases; junction bases outside the gene matches: 2. There are 15 residues in the CDR3. Germline V gene lookup returns CDR1 SEHNR and CDR2 FQNEAQ (reference sequence). CDR3 loop: CASSSGLASYNEQFF. DNA of the CDR3: TGTGCCAGCAGCTCCGGACTAGCCTCCTACAATGAGCAGTTCTTC.

The sample holds many counts of this clonotype. CDR3 coding DNA: TGTGCCAGCAGCCAAACGAACACCGGGGAGCTGTTTTTT. Translating it yields CASSQTNTGELFF. The gene calls are TRBV3-1 and TRBJ2-2; the D is unclear. The CDR3 consists of 13 residues. CDR1 is LGHDT and CDR2 is YNNKEL in the germline V gene (reference sequence). V was trimmed by 2 bases and J by 0 bases, leaving 1 base between them.

This clonotype was observed many times. V usage is TRBV7-6 and J usage is TRBJ2-1, with 9 positions matching TRBD2. This CDR3 comprises 18 residues. CDR1 is SGHVS and CDR2 is FNYEAQ in the germline V gene. Losses at the gene ends were 0 bases for V and 2 bases for J; bases not matched to a gene: 8. The CDR3 protein is CASSLAWSTSGPYNEQFF. In DNA form, the CDR3 reads TGTGCCAGCAGCTTAGCGTGGTCGACTAGCGGACCCTACAATGAGCAGTTCTTC.